The TCR beta chain under discussion was sequenced for a study of Graves' ophthalmopathy and Graves' hyperthyroidism. Study details: Peripheral blood (taken before any treatment) was collected at initial diagnosis. Notes on the study in general: In separating ophthalmopathy from stable hyperthyroidism, a 13-signature model achieved 87.88% sensitivity and around 80% specificity.

Amplification targeted the TCR beta CDR3 regions, with RNA transcripts as the source material. The first-round RT-PCR employed HTBI primers together with the Qiagen OneStep RT-PCR kit. A multiplex PCR was then performed as the second round. MiXCR was run by TCRdb on the multiplex PCR reads, yielding one entry per CDR3 protein. The sample has around 400,000 distinct CDR3 sequences, approximately 20% seen once. Ophthalmopathy-affected donors exhibited moderate-to-severe activity, CAS ≥3, NOSPECS ≥4, and duration under 3 months. A diagnosis was made from clinical symptoms together with serum thyroxine, TRAb, thyroid ultrasound and orbital computed tomography. Germline assignment: CDR1 LNHNV and CDR2 YYDKDF (reference sequence). Deletions cut 5 bases from V and 2 bases from J, with 13 bases between. This CDR3 has 14 residues. This clonotype was recorded at least ten times. The antigen is not known.

This sequence originates from a woman under 30 with Graves' ophthalmopathy. Sequencing used peripheral blood. The chain employs TRBV15 and TRBJ2-7; D ambiguous. CDR3 nucleotides: TGTGCCACCAGCGGAAAGGGTACCCCCTACGAGCAGTACTTC. The encoded protein is CATSGKGTPYEQYF.